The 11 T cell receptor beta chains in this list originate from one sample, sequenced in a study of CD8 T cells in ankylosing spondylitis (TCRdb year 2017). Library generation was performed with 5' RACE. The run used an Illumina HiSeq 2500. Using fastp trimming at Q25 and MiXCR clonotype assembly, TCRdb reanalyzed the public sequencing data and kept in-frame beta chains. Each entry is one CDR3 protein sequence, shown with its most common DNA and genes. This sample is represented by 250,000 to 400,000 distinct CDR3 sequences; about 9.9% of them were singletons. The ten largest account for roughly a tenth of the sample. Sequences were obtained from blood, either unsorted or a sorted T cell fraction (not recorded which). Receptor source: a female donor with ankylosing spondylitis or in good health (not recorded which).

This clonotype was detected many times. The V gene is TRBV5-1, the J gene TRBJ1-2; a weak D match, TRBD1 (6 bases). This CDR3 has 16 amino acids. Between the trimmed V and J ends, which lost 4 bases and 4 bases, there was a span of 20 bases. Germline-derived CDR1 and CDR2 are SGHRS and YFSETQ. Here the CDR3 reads CASSPVKPGDGYGYTF. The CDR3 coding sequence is TGCGCCAGCAGCCCAGTTAAACCAGGGGATGGCTATGGCTACACCTTC.

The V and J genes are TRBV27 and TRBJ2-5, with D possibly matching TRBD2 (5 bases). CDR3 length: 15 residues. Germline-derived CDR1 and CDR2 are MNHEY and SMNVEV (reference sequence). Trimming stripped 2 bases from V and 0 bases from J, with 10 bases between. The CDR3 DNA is TGTGCCAGCAGTTTAGACGGACTCCACCAAGAGACCCAGTACTTC. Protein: CASSLDGLHQETQYF.

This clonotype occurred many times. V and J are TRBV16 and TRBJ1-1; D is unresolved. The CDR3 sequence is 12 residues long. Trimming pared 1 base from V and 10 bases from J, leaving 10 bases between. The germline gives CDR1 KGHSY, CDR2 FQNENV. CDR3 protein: CASSQYRTGAFF. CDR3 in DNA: TGTGCCAGCAGCCAATATAGGACGGGAGCTTTCTTT.

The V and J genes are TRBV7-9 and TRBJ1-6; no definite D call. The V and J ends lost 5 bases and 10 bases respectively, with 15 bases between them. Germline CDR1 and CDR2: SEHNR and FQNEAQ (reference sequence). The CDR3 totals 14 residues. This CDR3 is CASSPDERRSPLHF. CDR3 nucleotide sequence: TGTGCCAGCAGCCCCGATGAAAGGCGCTCACCCCTCCACTTT. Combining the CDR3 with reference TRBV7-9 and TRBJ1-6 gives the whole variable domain DTGVSQNPRHKITKRGQNVTFRCDPISEHNRLYWYRQTLGQGPEFLTYFQNEAQLEKSRLLSDRFSAERPKGSFSTLEIQRTEQGDSAMYLCASSPDERRSPLHFGNGTRLTVT.

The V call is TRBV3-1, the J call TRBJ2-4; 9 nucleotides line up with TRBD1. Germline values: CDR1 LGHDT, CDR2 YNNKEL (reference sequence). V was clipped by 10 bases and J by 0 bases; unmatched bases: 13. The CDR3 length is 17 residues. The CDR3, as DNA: TGTGCCACCTCCATCGGGACAGGGATGGCAGCCAAAAACATTCAGTACTTC. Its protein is CATSIGTGMAAKNIQYF.

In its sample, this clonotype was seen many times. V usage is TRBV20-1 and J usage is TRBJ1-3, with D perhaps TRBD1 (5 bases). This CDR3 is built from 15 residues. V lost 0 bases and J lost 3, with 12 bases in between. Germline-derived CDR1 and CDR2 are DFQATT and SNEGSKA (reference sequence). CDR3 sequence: CSARDGRGGGNTIYF. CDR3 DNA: TGCAGTGCTAGAGACGGGAGGGGTGGTGGAAACACCATATATTTT.

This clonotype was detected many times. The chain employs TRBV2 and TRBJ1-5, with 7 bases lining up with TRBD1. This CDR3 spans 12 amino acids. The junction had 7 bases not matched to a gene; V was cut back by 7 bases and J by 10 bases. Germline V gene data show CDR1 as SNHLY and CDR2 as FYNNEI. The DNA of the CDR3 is TGTGCCAGCAAGCAGGGGGATAAACCCCAGCATTTT. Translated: CASKQGDKPQHF.

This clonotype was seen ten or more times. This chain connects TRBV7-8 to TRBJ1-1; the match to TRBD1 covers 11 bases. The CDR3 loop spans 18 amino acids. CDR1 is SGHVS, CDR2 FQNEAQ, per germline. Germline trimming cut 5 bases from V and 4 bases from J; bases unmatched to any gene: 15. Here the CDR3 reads CASSPPGQGATLGTEAFF. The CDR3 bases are TGTGCCAGCAGCCCTCCTGGACAGGGGGCAACGTTGGGCACTGAAGCTTTCTTT.

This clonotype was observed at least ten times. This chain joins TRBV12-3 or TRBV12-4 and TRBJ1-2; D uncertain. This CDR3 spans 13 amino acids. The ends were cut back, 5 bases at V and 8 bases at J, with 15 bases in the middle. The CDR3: CASSVSQLRGYTF. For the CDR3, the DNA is TGTGCCAGCAGTGTCAGTCAATTAAGGGGCTACACCTTC.

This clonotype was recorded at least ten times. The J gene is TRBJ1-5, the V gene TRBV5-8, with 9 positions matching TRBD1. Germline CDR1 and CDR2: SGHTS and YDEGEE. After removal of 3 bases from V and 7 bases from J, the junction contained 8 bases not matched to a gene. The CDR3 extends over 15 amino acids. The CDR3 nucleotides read TGTGCCAGCAGCTCGAGAGGGACAGGGAGGCAGCCCCAGCATTTT. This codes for CASSSRGTGRQPQHF.

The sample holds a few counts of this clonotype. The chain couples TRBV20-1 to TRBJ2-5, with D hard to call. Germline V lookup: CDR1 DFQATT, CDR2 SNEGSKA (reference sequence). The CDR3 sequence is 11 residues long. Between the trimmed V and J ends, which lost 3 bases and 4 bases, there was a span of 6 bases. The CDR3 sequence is CSASPRETQYF. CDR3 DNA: TGCAGTGCTAGCCCCAGAGAGACCCAGTACTTC.